These 17 T cell receptor beta chains originate from one sample sequenced in a study of cytomegalovirus exposure and HLA in healthy donors. PCR employed 60 Vbeta and 13 Jbeta primers. The method was immunoSEQ multiplex PCR; TCRdb's version includes in-frame clones alone and lacks a portion of them. This sample has under 110,000 clones; 76% occur once, and the top ten carry 4.1%. The sequenced sample consisted of PBMCs. The receptors originated from a man between 35 and 55 years old in good health and CMV-seronegative.

V gene TRBV5-5 combines with J gene TRBJ2-3; TRBD2 agrees at 9 bases. Germline V gives CDR1 SGHKS, CDR2 YYEKEE (reference sequence). V was pared by 3 bases and J by 2 bases, with 7 bases of the junction left unmatched. There are 16 residues in the CDR3. CDR3 bases: TGTGCCAGCAGCTCCCTGCGGGGGGGCCTCACAGATACGCAGTATTTT. Its protein is CASSSLRGGLTDTQYF.

This rearrangement joins TRBV27 to TRBJ1-6; TRBD1 matches at 10 bases. Trimming cost V 5 bases and J 7 bases; bases outside gene matches: 5. Germline V CDR1 and CDR2: MNHEY, SMNVEV (reference sequence). The CDR3 covers 15 residues. CDR3 coding DNA: TGTGCCAGCAGTCCGGACAGGGGGTCCAATTCACCCCTCCACTTT. This codes for CASSPDRGSNSPLHF.

This rearrangement joins TRBV11-2 to TRBJ1-1, with D perhaps TRBD1 (5 bases). The CDR3 contains 15 residues. Germline V gene sequence: CDR1 SGHAT, CDR2 FQNNGV. The V end lost 7 bases, the J end lost 0 bases, and 15 bases lay between the germline ends. This CDR3 is CASTPGKIMNTEAFF. The CDR3 bases are TGTGCCAGCACCCCAGGGAAAATCATGAACACTGAAGCTTTCTTT.

The CDR3 bases are TGTGCCAGCAGCAGGCGGACAGGGACCAACGTCCTGACTTTC. This gives the protein CASSRRTGTNVLTF. The V call is TRBV7-9, the J call TRBJ2-6; TRBD1 aligns across 8 bases. The CDR3 spans 14 residues. Germline V gene sequence: CDR1 SEHNR, CDR2 FQNEAQ (reference sequence). Trimming removed 5 bases from V and 8 bases from J; junction bases left unmatched: 5.

This rearrangement joins TRBV28 to TRBJ2-7; D is perhaps TRBD2 (5 bases). CDR1 is MDHEN, CDR2 SYDVKM, per germline. The CDR3 consists of 15 residues. Trimming took off 2 bases at V and 2 bases at J, with 13 bases between the two ends. In nucleotides, the CDR3 is TGTGCCAGCAGTTTAGGAGGAAAAGCAGCCTACGAGCAGTACGTC. This translates into CASSLGGKAAYEQYV.

CDR3 DNA: TGTGCCAGCAGGCCAGACAGGGACCTAAACACTGAAGCTTTCTTT. As protein: CASRPDRDLNTEAFF. This chain uses TRBV6-5 with TRBJ1-1, with 7 bases fitting TRBD1. V was clipped by 6 bases and J by 2 bases; unmatched bases: 9. The CDR3 contains 15 residues. CDR1 MNHEY and CDR2 SVGAGI come from the germline V gene.

The chain couples TRBV2 to TRBJ2-7; 11 nucleotides align to TRBD2. The CDR3 extends over 13 amino acids. Germline-derived CDR1 and CDR2 are SNHLY and FYNNEI. With V trimmed by 4 bases and J by 6 bases, 2 bases remained unmatched. The CDR3 loop reads CASSVAGGREQYF. CDR3 in DNA: TGTGCCAGCAGTGTAGCGGGGGGGCGCGAGCAGTACTTC.

The chain has TRBV19 and TRBJ2-4, with a possible D match to TRBD2 (5 bases). Trimming took off 2 bases at V and 6 bases at J, with 5 bases between the two ends. The germline V gene has CDR1 LNHDA and CDR2 SQIVND (reference sequence). The length of the CDR3 is 12 residues. CDR3 amino acids: CASSIRGNIQYF. CDR3 bases: TGTGCCAGTAGTATACGGGGAAACATTCAGTACTTC.

The count of this clone is one. Other DNA sequences in the sample encode the same CDR3. The genes are TRBV5-1 and TRBJ2-5, with 8 bases lining up with TRBD2. The CDR3 covers 14 residues. The J segment lost 4 bases and the V segment lost 5 bases, leaving 7 bases of the junction unmatched. Per germline, CDR1 SGHRS and CDR2 YFSETQ. The CDR3, as DNA: TGCGCCAGCAGACCCGGACTAGCCGGAGAGACCCAGTACTTC. This gives the protein CASRPGLAGETQYF.

Only a few counts were recorded for this clone. The chain links TRBV18 to TRBJ2-7, with D perhaps TRBD1 (6 bases). The CDR3 totals 12 residues. Germline lookup yields CDR1 KGHSH and CDR2 LQKENI. V gave up 1 base and J gave up 5 bases, with 6 bases separating them. CDR3 DNA: TGTGCCAGCTCACCACAGGGGGACGAGCAGTACTTC. Translation gives CASSPQGDEQYF.

The chain recombines TRBV25-1 with TRBJ1-6, with 10 bases fitting TRBD1. V lost 7 bases and J lost 7; bases outside the gene matches: 7. Germline V gene lookup returns CDR1 MGHDK and CDR2 SYGVNS. The length of the CDR3 is 15 residues. The CDR3 spells CASTQTGGANSPLHF. In DNA form, the CDR3 reads TGTGCCAGCACCCAGACAGGGGGCGCGAATTCACCCCTCCACTTT. Complete variable domain (other parts from reference TRBV25-1 and TRBJ1-6): EADIYQTPRYLVIGTGKKITLECSQTMGHDKMYWYQQDPGMELHLIHYSYGVNSTEKGDLSSESTVSRIRTEHFPLTLESARPSHTSQYLCASTQTGGANSPLHFGNGTRLTVT.

This clone was recorded once. The rearrangement uses TRBV13 and TRBJ1-4; D uncertain. This CDR3 spans 13 amino acids. Looked up from germline, CDR1 is PRHDT and CDR2 is FYEKMQ (reference sequence). V lost 5 bases and J lost 4, with 8 bases in between. This CDR3 is CASSPGFNEKLFF. The CDR3, as DNA: TGTGCCAGCAGCCCGGGATTTAATGAAAAACTGTTTTTT.

This clone was seen a single time. The chain uses TRBV13 and TRBJ2-7; 8 nucleotides line up with TRBD1. V lost 6 bases to trimming and J lost 1 base; unmatched junction nucleotides: 5. This CDR3 is built from 14 residues. Per germline, CDR1 PRHDT and CDR2 FYEKMQ (reference sequence). The CDR3 sequence is CASSRTGLSYEQYV. The CDR3 DNA reads TGTGCCAGCAGTCGGACAGGGTTATCCTACGAGCAGTACGTC.

The chain couples TRBV19 to TRBJ2-5; tentatively, D is TRBD1 (7 bases). Germline V gene data show CDR1 as LNHDA and CDR2 as SQIVND (reference sequence). Trimming took off 6 bases at V and 2 bases at J, with 13 bases between the two ends. CDR3 length: 14 residues. This CDR3 reads CASRPQGGQETQYF. The CDR3 DNA sequence: TGTGCCAGTAGACCGCAGGGGGGTCAAGAGACCCAGTACTTC.

The chain is built from TRBV6-1 and TRBJ1-2; 9 nucleotides match TRBD1. CDR1 MNHNS and CDR2 SASEGT come from the germline V gene. The J segment lost 5 bases and the V segment lost 4 bases, leaving 5 bases of the junction unmatched. CDR3 size: 14 residues. CDR3 coding DNA: TGTGCCAGCAGTGCGGGACAGGGTGGATATGGCTACACCTTC. It specifies CASSAGQGGYGYTF.

The genes are TRBV4-1 and TRBJ1-1, with a tentative D call TRBD1 (5 bases). The length of the CDR3 is 15 residues. The V and J ends lost 0 bases and 11 bases respectively, with 19 bases between them. The germline V gene has CDR1 MGHRA and CDR2 YSYEKL. DNA for the CDR3: TGCGCCAGCAGCCAAGAGGGGAGGGCCTCGGGGGGGGCTTTCTTT. Protein product: CASSQEGRASGGAFF.

J is TRBJ1-1 and V is TRBV25-1; unclear D gene. Germline loops: CDR1 MGHDK, CDR2 SYGVNS. The CDR3 has 11 amino acids. V was shortened by 4 bases and J by 7 bases, with 7 bases between the two germline ends. Written as DNA, the CDR3 is TGTGCCAGCAGTGCCCTAAGTGAAGCTTTCTTT. Protein sequence: CASSALSEAFF.